This record looks at one TCR beta chain sequence and its context. The target antigen is unknown. The record originates from a study of neoadjuvant nivolumab and ipilimumab in lung cancer. The V gene's germline CDR1 is KGHSH and CDR2 LQKENI. V lost 1 base, J lost 6 bases, and 12 bases lay in between. The CDR3 has 15 amino acids. Generated by immunoSEQ multiplex PCR, the TCRdb table keeps only in-frame clones and is missing some. The table includes 40,000 or so clones, roughly 89% detected once. The study, taken as a whole, reports: A small number of samples were TCR sequenced.

The sequence derives from an adult with non-small cell lung cancer. V gene TRBV18 combines with J gene TRBJ1-4; TRBD1 might be the D (6 bases). This specimen was peripheral blood, taken before neoadjuvant nivolumab, alone or with ipilimumab. The CDR3 protein is CASSPRRGQDEKLFF. CDR3 bases: TGTGCCAGCTCACCACGCCGGGGGCAAGATGAAAAACTGTTTTTT. The full variable domain, with the rest looked up from reference TRBV18 and TRBJ1-4, is NAGVMQNPRHLVRRRGQEARLRCSPMKGHSHVYWYRQLPEEGLKFMVYLQKENIIDESGMPKERFSAEFPKEGPSILRIQQVVRGDSAAYFCASSPRRGQDEKLFFGSGTQLSVL.